The 8 T cell receptor beta chains in this list originate from one sample, sequenced in a study of T-cell reconstitution after alpha-beta-depleted transplantation in children. A TCRbeta library incorporating unique molecular identifiers was prepared. TCRdb called the PCR reads again in MiXCR, with one record for every CDR3 protein. The sample shows around 410,000 distinct CDR3 sequences, about 11% of them seen only once. The specimen comprised PBMCs from the stem cell graft donor, sampled from the stem cell graft. The receptor set was obtained from a human donor who donated a stem cell graft to a child with acute myeloid leukemia.

The chain uses TRBV4-1 and TRBJ2-7; D uncertain. Trimming left V 2 bases short and J 2 bases short, with 10 bases between. The CDR3 length is 14 residues. Germline values: CDR1 MGHRA, CDR2 YSYEKL. CDR3 sequence reads: CASSQLVGTYEQYV. The CDR3 DNA reads as TGCGCCAGCAGCCAACTGGTTGGCACCTACGAGCAGTACGTC.

This chain uses TRBV29-1 with TRBJ2-2, with TRBD1 as a possible D gene (6 bases). The CDR3 spans 15 residues. Germline assignment: CDR1 SQVTM and CDR2 ANQGSEA. V was pared by 4 bases and J by 4 bases, with 16 bases between. The CDR3: CSVVVLGAATGELFF. The CDR3 bases are TGCAGCGTTGTGGTACTGGGGGCGGCCACCGGGGAGCTGTTTTTT.

The chain is built from TRBV20-1 and TRBJ2-2; TRBD2 matches 13 bases. There are 15 residues in the CDR3. The germline V gene has CDR1 DFQATT and CDR2 SNEGSKA (reference sequence). V shed 4 bases and J 7 bases; nucleotides not matched to a gene: 6. CDR3 in amino acids: CSAIPLAGGNGELFF. The CDR3, as DNA: TGCAGTGCTATCCCACTAGCGGGAGGGAACGGGGAGCTGTTTTTT.

The table lists this clonotype with a few counts. This chain uses TRBV5-1 with TRBJ2-3, with D unclear. The CDR3 sequence is 15 residues long. CDR1 and CDR2 from the germline V gene are SGHRS and YFSETQ. Trimming pared 2 bases from V and 5 bases from J, leaving 15 bases between. CDR3 protein: CASSFILGLGDTQYF. The CDR3 DNA is TGCGCCAGCAGCTTTATTCTGGGGTTGGGAGATACGCAGTATTTT.

This CDR3 is CASSPLPRTSNEQYF. The CDR3 nucleotides read TGTGCCAGCTCACCACTCCCGCGGACTAGCAACGAGCAGTACTTC. V is TRBV18 and J is TRBJ2-7; 8 bases are shared with TRBD2. Unmatched junction bases numbered 7, after V lost 1 base and J lost 5 bases. The germline CDR1 and CDR2 sequences are KGHSH and LQKENI. The CDR3 has 15 residues.

This clonotype was seen ten or more times. This chain connects TRBV29-1 to TRBJ2-3; D not resolved. The CDR3 consists of 13 residues. The V end was cut by 4 bases, the J end by 2 bases, with 10 bases between. Germline loops: CDR1 SQVTM, CDR2 ANQGSEA. The CDR3 DNA reads TGCAGCGTTGCGGGCAGCTCCACAGATACGCAGTATTTT. It translates to CSVAGSSTDTQYF.

This clonotype was counted only a few times. This rearrangement joins TRBV5-6 to TRBJ1-2, with D hard to call. There are 13 residues in the CDR3. Germline V gives CDR1 SGHDT, CDR2 YYEEEE. V was shortened by 4 bases and J by 4 bases, with 11 bases between the two germline ends. The CDR3 DNA follows: TGTGCCAGCAGCGAAATAGATCTCTATGGCTACACCTTC. Translating it yields CASSEIDLYGYTF.

The chain has TRBV12-3 or TRBV12-4 and TRBJ1-5, with a weak D call TRBD1 (6 bases). The CDR3 sequence is 13 residues long. Trimming took 5 bases from V and 7 from J, leaving 12 bases between them. The chain's CDR3 is CASSPGQYQPQHF. In DNA, the CDR3 is TGTGCCAGCAGTCCCGGACAGTACCAGCCCCAGCATTTT.